Sequencing of this T cell receptor (beta chain) was carried out in a study of Ad26.COV2.S vaccination and SARS-CoV-2 variants. Study background: The vaccine Ad26.COV2.S was put into the muscle once, or twice with 56 days between. Study results and caveats: Spike-specific TCR breadth was greater in vaccine than placebo recipients. Placebo recipients and vaccine recipients were similar in non-spike TCR breadth.

The V gene's germline CDR1 is MGHRA and CDR2 YSYEKL. With 1 base clipped from V and 7 bases from J, the junction kept 10 bases outside the gene matches. The length of the CDR3 is 17 residues. Points on this clone: Its target is unknown.

Sample treatment: 15 to 20 received Ad26.COV2.S at low or high dose, single or two shots; about five received placebo; per-sample allocation not given. The investigators took samples on day 63 after the first vaccine or placebo injection. Boston supplied an adult donor aged 18-55 years. TCRdb's table, derived via immunoSEQ multiplex PCR, lists solely in-frame clones and lacks some. The repertoire holds 350,000 to 450,000 clones, with approximately 89% as singletons. The clonotype originates from a person between 18 and 65 years old who received the Ad26.COV2.S COVID-19 vaccine or a placebo. This material consisted of peripheral blood, taken in a trial of Ad26.COV2.S vaccine versus placebo. The chain is built from TRBV4-1 and TRBJ2-3, with 11 bases lining up with TRBD2. The CDR3 bases are TGCGCCAGCAGCCAAGTGTCCCTAGCGGGGGGTTCAAATACGCAGTATTTT. Its protein is CASSQVSLAGGSNTQYF.